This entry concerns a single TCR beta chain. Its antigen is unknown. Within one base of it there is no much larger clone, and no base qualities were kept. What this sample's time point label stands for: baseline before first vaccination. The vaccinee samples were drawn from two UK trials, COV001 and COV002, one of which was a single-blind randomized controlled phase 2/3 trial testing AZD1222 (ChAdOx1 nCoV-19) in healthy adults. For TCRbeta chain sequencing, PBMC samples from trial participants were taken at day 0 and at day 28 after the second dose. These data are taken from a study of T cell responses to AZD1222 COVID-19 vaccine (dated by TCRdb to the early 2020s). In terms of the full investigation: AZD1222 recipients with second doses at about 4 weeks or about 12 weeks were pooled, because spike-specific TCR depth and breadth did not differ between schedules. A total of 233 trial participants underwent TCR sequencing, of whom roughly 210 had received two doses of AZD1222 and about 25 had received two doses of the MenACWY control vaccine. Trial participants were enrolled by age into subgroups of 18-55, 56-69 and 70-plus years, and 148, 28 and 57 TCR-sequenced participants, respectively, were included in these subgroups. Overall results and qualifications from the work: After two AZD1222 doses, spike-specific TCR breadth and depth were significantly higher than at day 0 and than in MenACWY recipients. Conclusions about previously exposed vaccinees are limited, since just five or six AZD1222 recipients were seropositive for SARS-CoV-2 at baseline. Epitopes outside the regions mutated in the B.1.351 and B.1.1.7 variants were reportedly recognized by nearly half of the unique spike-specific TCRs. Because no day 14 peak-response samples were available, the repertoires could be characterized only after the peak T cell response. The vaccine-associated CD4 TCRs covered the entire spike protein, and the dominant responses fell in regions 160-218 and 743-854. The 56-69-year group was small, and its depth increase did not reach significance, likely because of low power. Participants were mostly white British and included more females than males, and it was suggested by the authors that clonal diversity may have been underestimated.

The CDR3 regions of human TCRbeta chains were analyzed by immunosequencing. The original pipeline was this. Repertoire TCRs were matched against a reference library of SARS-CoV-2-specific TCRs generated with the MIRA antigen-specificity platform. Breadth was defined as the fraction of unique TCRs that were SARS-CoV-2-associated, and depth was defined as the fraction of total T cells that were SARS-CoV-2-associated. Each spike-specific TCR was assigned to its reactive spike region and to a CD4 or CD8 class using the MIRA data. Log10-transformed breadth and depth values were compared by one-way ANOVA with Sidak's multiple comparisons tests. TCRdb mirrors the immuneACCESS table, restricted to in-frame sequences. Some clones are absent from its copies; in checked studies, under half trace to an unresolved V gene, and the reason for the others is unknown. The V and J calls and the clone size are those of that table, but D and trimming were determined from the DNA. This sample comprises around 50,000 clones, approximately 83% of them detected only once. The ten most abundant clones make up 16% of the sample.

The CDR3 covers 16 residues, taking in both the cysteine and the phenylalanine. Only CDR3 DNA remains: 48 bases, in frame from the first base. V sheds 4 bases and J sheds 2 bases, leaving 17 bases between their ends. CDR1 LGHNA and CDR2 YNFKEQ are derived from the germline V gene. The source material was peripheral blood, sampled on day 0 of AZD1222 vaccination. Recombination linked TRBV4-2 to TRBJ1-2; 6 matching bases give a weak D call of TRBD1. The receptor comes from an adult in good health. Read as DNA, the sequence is TGTGCCAGCAGCCCGATTTCAGGGACAATGAACTATGGCTACACCTTC. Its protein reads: CASSPISGTMNYGYTF.